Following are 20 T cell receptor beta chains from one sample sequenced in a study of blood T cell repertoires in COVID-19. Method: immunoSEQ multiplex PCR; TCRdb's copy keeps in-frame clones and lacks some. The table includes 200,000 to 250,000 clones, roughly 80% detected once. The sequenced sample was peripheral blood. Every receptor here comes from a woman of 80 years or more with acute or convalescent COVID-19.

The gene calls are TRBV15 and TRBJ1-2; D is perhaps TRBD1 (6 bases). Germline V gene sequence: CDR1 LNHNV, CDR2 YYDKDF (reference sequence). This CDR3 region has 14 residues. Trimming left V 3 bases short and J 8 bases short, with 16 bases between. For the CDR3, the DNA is TGTGCCACCAGCAGCACAGGGTTCTTCAGGGGCTACACCTTC. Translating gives CATSSTGFFRGYTF.

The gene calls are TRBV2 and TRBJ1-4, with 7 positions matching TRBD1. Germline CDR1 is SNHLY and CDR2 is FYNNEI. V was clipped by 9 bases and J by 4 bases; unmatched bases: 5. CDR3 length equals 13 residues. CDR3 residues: CASGQDFNEKLFF. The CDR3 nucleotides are TGTGCCAGTGGACAGGACTTTAATGAAAAACTGTTTTTT. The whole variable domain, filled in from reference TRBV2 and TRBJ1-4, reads EPEVTQTPSHQVTQMGQEVILRCVPISNHLYFYWYRQILGQKVEFLVSFYNNEISEKSEIFDDQFSVERPDGSNFTLKIRSTKLEDSAMYFCASGQDFNEKLFFGSGTQLSVL.

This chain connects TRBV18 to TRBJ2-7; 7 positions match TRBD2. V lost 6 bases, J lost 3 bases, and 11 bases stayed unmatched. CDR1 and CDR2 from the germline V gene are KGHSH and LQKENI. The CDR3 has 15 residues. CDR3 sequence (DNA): TGTGCCAGCTCTAACCGCGCGGGAGTCGTCTACGAGCAGTACTTC. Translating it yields CASSNRAGVVYEQYF.

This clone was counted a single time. The DNA for the CDR3 is TGTGCCAGCTTTGGTAACAGGGCGAACACCGGGGAGCTGTTTTTT. Amino acids: CASFGNRANTGELFF. The chain has TRBV18 and TRBJ2-2; D perhaps matches TRBD1 (6 bases). CDR3 length equals 15 residues. Germline V gene sequence: CDR1 KGHSH, CDR2 LQKENI. The V end lost 7 bases, the J end lost 0 bases, and 12 bases lay between the germline ends.

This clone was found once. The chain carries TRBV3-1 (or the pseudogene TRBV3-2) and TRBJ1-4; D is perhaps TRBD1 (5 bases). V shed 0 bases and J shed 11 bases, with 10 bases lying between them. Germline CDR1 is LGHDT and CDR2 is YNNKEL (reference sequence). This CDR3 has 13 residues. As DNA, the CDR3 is TGTGCCAGCAGCCAAGATCTAGGGGCCAAACTGTTTTTT. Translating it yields CASSQDLGAKLFF.

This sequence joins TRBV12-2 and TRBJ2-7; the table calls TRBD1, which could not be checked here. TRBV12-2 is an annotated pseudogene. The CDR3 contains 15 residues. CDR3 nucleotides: TGTGCAAGTCGCTTACCCTGGACAGGGACCCACGAGCAGTACTTC. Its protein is CASRLPWTGTHEQYF.

The chain's CDR3 is CASSHRGGGLIRYF. In DNA form, the CDR3 reads TGTGCCAGCAGCCATAGGGGCGGGGGATTGATCAGGTACTTC. V gene TRBV13 combines with J gene TRBJ2-7, with 7 bases aligning to TRBD2. Germline CDR1 reads PRHDT; CDR2 reads FYEKMQ (reference sequence). V was pared by 5 bases and J by 12 bases, with 16 bases of the junction left unmatched. CDR3 size: 14 residues.

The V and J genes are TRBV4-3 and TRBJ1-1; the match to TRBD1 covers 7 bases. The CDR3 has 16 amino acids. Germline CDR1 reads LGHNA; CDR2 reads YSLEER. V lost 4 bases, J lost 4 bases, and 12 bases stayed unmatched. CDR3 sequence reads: CASSRHRQGVSTEAFF. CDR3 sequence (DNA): TGCGCCAGCAGCCGTCATCGACAGGGAGTGAGCACTGAAGCTTTCTTT.

Written as DNA, the CDR3 is TGTGCCAGCAGCTATACCAGCGGGGGCTACAATGAGCAGTTCTTC. Its translation is CASSYTSGGYNEQFF. This chain joins TRBV7-2 and TRBJ2-1; 8 nucleotides agree with TRBD2. Germline-derived CDR1 and CDR2 are SGHTA and FQGNSA. There are 15 residues in the CDR3. Trimming took 4 bases from V and 3 from J; bases not matched to a gene: 5.

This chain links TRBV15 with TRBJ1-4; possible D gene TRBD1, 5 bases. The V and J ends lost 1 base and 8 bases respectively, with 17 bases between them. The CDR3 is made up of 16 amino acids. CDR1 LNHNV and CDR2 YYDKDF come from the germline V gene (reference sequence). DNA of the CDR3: TGTGCCACCAGCAGAGGGCAGGGAGGGGTTGGGGAAAAACTGTTTTTT. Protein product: CATSRGQGGVGEKLFF.

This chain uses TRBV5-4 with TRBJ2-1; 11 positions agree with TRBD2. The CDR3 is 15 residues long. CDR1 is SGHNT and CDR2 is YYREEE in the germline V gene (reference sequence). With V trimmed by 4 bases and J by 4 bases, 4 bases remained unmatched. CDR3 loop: CASSATSGSYNEQFF. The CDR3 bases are TGTGCCAGCAGCGCTACTAGCGGGAGTTACAATGAGCAGTTCTTC.

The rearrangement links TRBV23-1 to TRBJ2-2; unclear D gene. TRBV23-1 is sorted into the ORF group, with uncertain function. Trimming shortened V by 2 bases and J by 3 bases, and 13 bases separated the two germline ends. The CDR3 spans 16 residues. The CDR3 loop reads CASSQPRVVHTGELFF. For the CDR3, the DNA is TGCGCCAGCAGTCAACCCCGCGTAGTCCACACCGGGGAGCTGTTTTTT.

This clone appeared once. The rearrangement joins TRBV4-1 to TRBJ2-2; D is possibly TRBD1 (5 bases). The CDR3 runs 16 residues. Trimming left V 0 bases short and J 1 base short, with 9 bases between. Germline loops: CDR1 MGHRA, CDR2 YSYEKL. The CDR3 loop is CASSQDGRVNTGELFF. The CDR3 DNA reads TGCGCCAGCAGCCAAGACGGCAGGGTGAACACCGGGGAGCTGTTTTTT.

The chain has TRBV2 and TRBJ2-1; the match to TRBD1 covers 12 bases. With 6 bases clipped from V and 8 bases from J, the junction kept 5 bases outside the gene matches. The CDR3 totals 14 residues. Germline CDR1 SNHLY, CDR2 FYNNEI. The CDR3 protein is CASRSGTGGHEQFF. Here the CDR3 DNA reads TGTGCCAGCAGATCCGGGACAGGGGGCCATGAGCAGTTCTTC.

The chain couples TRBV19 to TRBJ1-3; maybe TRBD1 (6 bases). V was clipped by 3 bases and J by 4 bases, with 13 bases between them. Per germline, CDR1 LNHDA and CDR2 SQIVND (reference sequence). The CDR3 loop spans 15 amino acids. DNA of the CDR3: TGTGCCAGTAGTATTTCAGGGGTAGCGGGAAACACCATATATTTT. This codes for CASSISGVAGNTIYF. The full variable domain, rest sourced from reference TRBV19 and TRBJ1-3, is DGGITQSPKYLFRKEGQNVTLSCEQNLNHDAMYWYRQDPGQGLRLIYYSQIVNDFQKGDIAEGYSVSREKKESFPLTVTSAQKNPTAFYLCASSISGVAGNTIYFGEGSWLTVV.

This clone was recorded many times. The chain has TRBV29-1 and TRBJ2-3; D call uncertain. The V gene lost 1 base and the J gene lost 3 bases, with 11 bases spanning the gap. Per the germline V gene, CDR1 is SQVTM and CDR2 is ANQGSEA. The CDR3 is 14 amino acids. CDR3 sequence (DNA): TGCAGCGTTGAAGGTACTACGGCAACAGATACGCAGTATTTT. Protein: CSVEGTTATDTQYF.

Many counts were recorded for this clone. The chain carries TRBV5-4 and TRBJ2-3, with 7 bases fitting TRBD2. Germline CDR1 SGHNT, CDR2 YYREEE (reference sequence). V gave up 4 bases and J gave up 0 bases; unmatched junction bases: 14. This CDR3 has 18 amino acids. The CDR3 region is CASSNPLGGGTSTDTQYF. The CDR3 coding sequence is TGTGCCAGCAGCAATCCCTTGGGGGGGGGAACTAGCACAGATACGCAGTATTTT.

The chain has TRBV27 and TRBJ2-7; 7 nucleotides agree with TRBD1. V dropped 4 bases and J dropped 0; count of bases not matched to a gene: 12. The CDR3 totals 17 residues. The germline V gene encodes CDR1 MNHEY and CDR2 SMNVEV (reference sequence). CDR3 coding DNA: TGTGCCAGCAGTTCTAGGGCGTGGGGACAGATCTCCTACGAGCAGTACTTC. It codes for CASSSRAWGQISYEQYF.

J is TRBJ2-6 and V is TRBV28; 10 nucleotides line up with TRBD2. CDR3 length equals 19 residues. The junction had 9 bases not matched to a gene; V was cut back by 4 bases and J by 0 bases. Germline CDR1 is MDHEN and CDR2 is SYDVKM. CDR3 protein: CASSSPGLALTSGANVLTF. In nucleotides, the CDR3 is TGTGCCAGCAGTTCGCCGGGACTAGCGCTGACCTCTGGGGCCAACGTCCTGACTTTC. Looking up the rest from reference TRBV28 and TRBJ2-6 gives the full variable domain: DVKVTQSSRYLVKRTGEKVFLECVQDMDHENMFWYRQDPGLGLRLIYFSYDVKMKEKGDIPEGYSVSREKKERFSLILESASTNQTSMYLCASSSPGLALTSGANVLTFGAGSRLTVL.

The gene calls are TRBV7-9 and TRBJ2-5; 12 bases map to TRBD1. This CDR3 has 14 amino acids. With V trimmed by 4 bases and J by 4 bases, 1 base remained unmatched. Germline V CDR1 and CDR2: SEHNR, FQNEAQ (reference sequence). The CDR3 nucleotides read TGTGCCAGCAGCTCGGGACAGGGGGCAGAGACCCAGTACTTC. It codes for CASSSGQGAETQYF. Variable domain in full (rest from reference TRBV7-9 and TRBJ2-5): DTGVSQNPRHKITKRGQNVTFRCDPISEHNRLYWYRQTLGQGPEFLTYFQNEAQLEKSRLLSDRFSAERPKGSFSTLEIQRTEQGDSAMYLCASSSGQGAETQYFGPGTRLLVL.